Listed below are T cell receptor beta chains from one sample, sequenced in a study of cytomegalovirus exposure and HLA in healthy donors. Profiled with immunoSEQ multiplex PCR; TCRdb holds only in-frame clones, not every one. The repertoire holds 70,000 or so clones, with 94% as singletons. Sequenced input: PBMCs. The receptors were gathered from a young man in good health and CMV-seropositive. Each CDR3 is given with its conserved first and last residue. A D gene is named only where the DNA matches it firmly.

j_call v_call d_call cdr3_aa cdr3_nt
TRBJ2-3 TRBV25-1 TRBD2 CASKGGKRGLTDTQYF TGTGCCAGCAAGGGCGGGAAGCGGGGACTCACAGATACGCAGTATTTT
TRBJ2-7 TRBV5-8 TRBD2 CASSLAGAGYEQYF TGTGCCAGCAGCCTAGCGGGAGCGGGTTACGAGCAGTACTTC
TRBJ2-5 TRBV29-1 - CSAEEGRETQYF TGCAGCGCCGAGGAGGGGAGGGAGACCCAGTACTTC
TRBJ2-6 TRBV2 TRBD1 CASSWTGAGANVLTF TGTGCCAGCAGCTGGACAGGGGCTGGGGCCAACGTCCTGACTTTC
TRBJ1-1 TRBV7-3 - CASSSGAGGGTEAFF TGTGCCAGCAGCTCCGGAGCCGGGGGTGGGACTGAAGCTTTCTTT
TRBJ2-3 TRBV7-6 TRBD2 CASSLTSGFTDTQYF TGTGCCAGCAGCCTTACTAGCGGATTCACAGATACGCAGTATTTT
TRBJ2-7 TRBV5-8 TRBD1 CASSLGGQGLYEQYF TGTGCCAGCAGCCTGGGTGGACAGGGGCTCTACGAGCAGTACTTC
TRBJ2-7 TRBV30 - CAWLTDTQSYEQYF TGTGCCTGGCTGACAGATACTCAATCCTACGAGCAGTACTTC
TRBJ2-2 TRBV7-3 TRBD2 CASSLVAGDITGELFF TGTGCCAGCAGCTTGGTAGCGGGAGACATCACCGGGGAGCTGTTTTTT
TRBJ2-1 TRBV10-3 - CATAEGPRGEQFF TGTGCCACCGCGGAAGGGCCTAGGGGTGAGCAGTTCTTC
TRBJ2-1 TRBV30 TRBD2 CAWCTSGRYNEQFF TGTGCCTGGTGTACTAGCGGGAGGTACAATGAGCAGTTCTTC
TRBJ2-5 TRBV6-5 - CASSPPGLRETQYF TGTGCCAGCAGCCCCCCAGGGCTTAGGGAGACCCAGTACTTC
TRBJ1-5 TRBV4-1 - CASSRTTGQFYSNQPQHF TGCGCCAGCAGCCGTACCACCGGACAATTTTATAGCAATCAGCCCCAGCATTTT
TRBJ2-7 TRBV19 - CASSNLGGTFDEQYF TGTGCCAGTAGTAACCTGGGCGGGACTTTCGACGAGCAGTACTTC
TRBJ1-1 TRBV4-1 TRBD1 CASSHPTGGGTEAFF TGCGCCAGCAGCCACCCGACAGGGGGAGGCACTGAAGCTTTCTTT
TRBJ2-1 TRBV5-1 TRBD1 CASSNPGQGYNEQFF TGCGCCAGCAGCAACCCGGGACAGGGTTACAATGAGCAGTTCTTC
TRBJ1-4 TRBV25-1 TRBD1 CASSATPQGVNEKLFF TGTGCCAGCAGTGCCACCCCCCAGGGGGTTAATGAAAAACTGTTTTTT
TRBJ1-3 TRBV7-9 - CASKGGFGNTIYF TGTGCCAGCAAAGGGGGTTTTGGAAACACCATATATTTT
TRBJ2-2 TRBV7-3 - CASSLSEGANTGELFF TGTGCCAGCAGCTTAAGTGAGGGGGCGAACACCGGGGAGCTGTTTTTT
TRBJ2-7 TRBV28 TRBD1 CASSSPGTGFVYEQYF TGTGCCAGCAGTTCTCCCGGGACAGGGTTCGTCTACGAGCAGTACTTC
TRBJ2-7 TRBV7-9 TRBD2 CASSQNSGPSSYEQYF TGTGCCAGCAGCCAAAATAGCGGGCCGAGCTCCTACGAGCAGTACTTC
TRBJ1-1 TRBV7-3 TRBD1 CASSFTGGNTEAFF TGTGCCAGCAGCTTTACAGGGGGGAACACTGAAGCTTTCTTT
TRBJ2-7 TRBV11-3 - CASSSGSSYEQYF TGTGCCAGCAGCTCCGGTAGCTCCTACGAGCAGTACTTC
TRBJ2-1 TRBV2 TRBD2 CASSYRAGVLNEQFF TGTGCCAGCAGTTATAGGGCGGGAGTCCTGAATGAGCAGTTCTTC
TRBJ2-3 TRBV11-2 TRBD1 CASSFSTGGRDTQYF TGTGCCAGCAGCTTTTCTACAGGGGGCAGGGATACGCAGTATTTT
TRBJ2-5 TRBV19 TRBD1 CASSIARTGGETQYF TGTGCCAGTAGTATAGCAAGGACAGGGGGAGAGACCCAGTACTTC
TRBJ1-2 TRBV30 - CAWSVALRGGYTF TGTGCCTGGAGTGTAGCCCTCCGGGGAGGCTACACCTTC
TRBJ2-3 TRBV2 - CASSEPRGRGTDTQYF TGTGCCAGCAGTGAACCCAGGGGAAGGGGCACAGATACGCAGTATTTT
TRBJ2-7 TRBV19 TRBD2 CASSWTSGEYEQYF TGTGCCAGTAGTTGGACTAGCGGGGAGTACGAGCAGTACTTC
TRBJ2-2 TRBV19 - CASSNGGDTGELFF TGTGCCAGTAGTAACGGCGGGGACACCGGGGAGCTGTTTTTT
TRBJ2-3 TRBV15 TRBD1 CATSRELRTGSSNTQYF TGTGCCACCAGCAGAGAATTAAGGACAGGGTCCTCCAATACGCAGTATTTT
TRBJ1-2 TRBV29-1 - CSVEETRTNYGYTF TGCAGCGTTGAAGAGACACGGACAAACTATGGCTACACCTTC